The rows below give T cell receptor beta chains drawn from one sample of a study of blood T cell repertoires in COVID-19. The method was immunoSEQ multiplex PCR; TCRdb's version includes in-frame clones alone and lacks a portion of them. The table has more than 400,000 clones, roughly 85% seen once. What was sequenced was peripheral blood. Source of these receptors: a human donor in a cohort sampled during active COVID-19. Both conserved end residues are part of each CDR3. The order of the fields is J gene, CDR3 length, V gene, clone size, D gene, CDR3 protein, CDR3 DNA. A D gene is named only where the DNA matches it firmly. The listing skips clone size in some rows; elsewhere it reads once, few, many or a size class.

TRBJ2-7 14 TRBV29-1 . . CSVGRDGGAYEQYF TGCAGCGTTGGAAGAGACGGCGGGGCCTACGAGCAGTACTTC
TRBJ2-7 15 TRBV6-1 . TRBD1 CASSEMGQITYEQYF TGTGCCAGCAGTGAAATGGGACAGATAACCTACGAGCAGTACTTC
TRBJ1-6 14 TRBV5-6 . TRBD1 CASSLDRGLSPLHF TGTGCCAGCAGCTTGGACAGGGGGCTTTCACCCCTCCACTTT
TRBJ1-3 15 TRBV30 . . CAWSAPRYSGNTIYF TGTGCCTGGAGCGCTCCCAGGTACTCTGGAAACACCATATATTTT
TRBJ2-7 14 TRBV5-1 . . CASSMDKAAYEQYF TGCGCCAGCAGTATGGACAAGGCTGCCTACGAGCAGTACTTC
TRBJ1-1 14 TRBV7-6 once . CASSSLGGESEAFF TGTGCCAGCAGCTCCCTCGGCGGGGAGTCTGAAGCTTTCTTT
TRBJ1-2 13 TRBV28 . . CASSLGGNYGYTF TGTGCCAGCAGTTTAGGGGGGAACTATGGCTACACCTTC
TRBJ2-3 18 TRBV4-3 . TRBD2 CASSQEWGLAGDSDTQYF TGCGCCAGCAGCCAAGAGTGGGGACTAGCGGGTGACTCAGATACGCAGTATTTT
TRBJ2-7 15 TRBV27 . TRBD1 CASSLLGTVIYEQYF TGTGCCAGCAGTTTATTGGGGACAGTGATCTACGAGCAGTACTTC
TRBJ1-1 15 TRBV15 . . CATRAGALMNTEAFF TGTGCCACCAGAGCAGGGGCTCTCATGAACACTGAAGCTTTCTTT
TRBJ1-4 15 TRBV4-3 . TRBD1 CASSHPTGKREKLFF TGCGCCAGCAGCCACCCGACAGGGAAGCGTGAAAAACTGTTTTTT
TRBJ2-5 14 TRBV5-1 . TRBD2 CASSAGLAGETQYF TGCGCCAGCAGCGCAGGACTAGCGGGAGAGACCCAGTACTTC
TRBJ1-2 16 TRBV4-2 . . CASSQDSTSANYGYTF TGTGCCAGCAGCCAAGATAGCACCTCCGCTAACTATGGCTACACCTTC
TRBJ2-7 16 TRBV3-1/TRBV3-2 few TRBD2 CASSRASSGSSYEQYF TGTGCCAGCAGCCGTGCCTCTAGCGGGAGCTCCTACGAGCAGTACTTC
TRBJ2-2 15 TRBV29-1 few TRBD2 CSVETSFANTGELFF TGCAGCGTCGAGACTAGCTTTGCGAACACCGGGGAGCTGTTTTTT
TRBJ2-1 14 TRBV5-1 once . CASSLEEQGKRQFF TGCGCCAGCAGCTTGGAGGAGCAGGGGAAAAGGCAGTTCTTC
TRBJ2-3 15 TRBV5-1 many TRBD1 CASSGGTGRTDTQYF TGCGCCAGCAGCGGCGGGACAGGGAGGACAGATACGCAGTATTTT
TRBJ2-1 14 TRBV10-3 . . CAISEQGPFNEQFF TGTGCCATCAGTGAGCAGGGTCCCTTCAATGAGCAGTTCTTC
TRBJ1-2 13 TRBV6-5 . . CASSMRANYGYTF TGTGCCAGCAGTATGAGGGCTAACTATGGCTACACCTTC
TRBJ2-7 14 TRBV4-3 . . CASSLDLFSYEQYF TGCGCCAGCAGCCTGGACTTATTCTCCTACGAGCAGTACTTC
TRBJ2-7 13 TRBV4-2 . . CASSQDRFREQYF TGTGCCAGCAGCCAAGACAGGTTTCGCGAGCAGTACTTC
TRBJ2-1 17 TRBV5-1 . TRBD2 CASSADLAGGLYNEQFF TGCGCCAGCAGCGCGGATCTAGCGGGAGGACTCTACAATGAGCAGTTCTTC
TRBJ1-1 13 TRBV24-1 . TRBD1 CATSGDRNTEAFF TGTGCCACCAGTGGGGACAGAAACACTGAAGCTTTCTTT
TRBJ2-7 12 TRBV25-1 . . CASSESRGQQYF TGTGCCAGCAGTGAATCGCGCGGGCAGCAGTACTTC
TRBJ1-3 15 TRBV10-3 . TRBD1 CAISAGTGSGNTIYF TGTGCCATCAGTGCGGGGACAGGATCTGGAAACACCATATATTTT
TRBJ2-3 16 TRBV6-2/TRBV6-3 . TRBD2 CASSEAGGPLSDTQYF TGTGCCAGTAGCGAGGCGGGAGGTCCATTATCGGATACGCAGTATTTT
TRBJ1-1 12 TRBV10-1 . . CASSESGQPVFF TGCGCCAGCAGTGAGTCCGGACAGCCTGTATTCTTT
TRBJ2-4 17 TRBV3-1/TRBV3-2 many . CASSQEPGPLAKNIQYF TGTGCCAGCAGCCAAGAACCAGGGCCGCTAGCCAAAAACATTCAGTACTTC
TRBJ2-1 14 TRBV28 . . CASSPLGSYNEQFF TGTGCCAGCAGCCCACTAGGGTCCTACAATGAGCAGTTCTTC
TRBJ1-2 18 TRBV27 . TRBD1 CASSLRIGGTGDNYGYTF TGTGCCAGCAGTTTAAGAATTGGCGGGACAGGGGATAACTATGGCTACACCTTC
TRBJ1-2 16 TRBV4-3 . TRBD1 CASSQDVTGDTYGYTF TGCGCCAGCAGCCAAGATGTGACAGGGGATACCTATGGCTACACCTTC
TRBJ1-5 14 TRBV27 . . CASNDGGRNQPQHF TGTGCCAGCAACGACGGGGGGCGCAATCAGCCCCAGCATTTT
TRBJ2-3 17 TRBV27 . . CASSLWGQGADTDTQYF TGTGCCAGCAGTTTATGGGGACAAGGAGCTGACACAGATACGCAGTATTTT
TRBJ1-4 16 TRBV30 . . CAWSAEAHRTNEKLFF TGTGCCTGGAGTGCCGAGGCGCATAGGACTAATGAAAAACTGTTTTTT
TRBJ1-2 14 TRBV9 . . CASSVDGRGNGYTF TGTGCCAGCAGCGTAGATGGCAGGGGAAATGGCTACACCTTC
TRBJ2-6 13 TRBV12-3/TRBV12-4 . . CASEESGANVLTF TGTGCCAGCGAAGAGTCTGGGGCCAACGTCCTGACTTTC
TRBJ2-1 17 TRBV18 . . CASSALGGSGDHNEQFF TGTGCCAGCTCAGCACTTGGGGGCAGTGGCGATCACAATGAGCAGTTCTTC
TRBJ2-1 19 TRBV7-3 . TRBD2 CASSLRSRVAGGRYNEQFF TGTGCCAGCAGCTTAAGAAGTAGGGTAGCGGGAGGTCGGTACAATGAGCAGTTCTTC
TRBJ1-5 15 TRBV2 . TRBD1 CASSGMGQGNQPQHF TGTGCCAGCAGTGGGATGGGACAGGGGAATCAGCCCCAGCATTTT
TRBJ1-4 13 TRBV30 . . CASTRRTNEKLFF TGTGCCTCGACACGCAGAACTAATGAAAAACTGTTTTTT
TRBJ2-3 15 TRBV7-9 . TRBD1 CASSEPGQHVATQYF TGTGCCAGCAGCGAACCGGGACAGCATGTGGCTACGCAGTATTTT
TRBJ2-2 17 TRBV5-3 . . CARSPLQTRNEAGELFF TGTGCCAGAAGCCCTCTTCAAACTAGGAATGAGGCCGGGGAGCTGTTTTTT
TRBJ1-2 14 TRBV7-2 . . CASSTKGTSGGYTF TGTGCCAGCAGCACAAAAGGCACCTCCGGGGGCTACACCTTC
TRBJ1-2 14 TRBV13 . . CASSLSRGFDGYTF TGTGCCAGCAGCTTATCGCGGGGGTTCGATGGCTACACCTTC
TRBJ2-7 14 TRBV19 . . CASREPQGRNEQYF TGTGCCAGTAGAGAACCCCAGGGAAGGAACGAGCAGTACTTC
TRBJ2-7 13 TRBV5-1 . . CASMEVTTYEQYF TGCGCCAGCATGGAGGTGACCACCTACGAGCAGTACTTC
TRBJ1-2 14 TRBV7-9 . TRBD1 CASSLTGVYYGYTF TGTGCCAGCAGCTTAACAGGGGTATACTATGGCTACACCTTC
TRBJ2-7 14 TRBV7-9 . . CASSLVPPAYEQYF TGTGCCAGCAGCTTAGTACCGCCAGCCTACGAGCAGTACTTC
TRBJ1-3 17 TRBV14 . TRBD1 CASSGGPTGRSGNTIYF TGTGCCAGCAGCGGAGGCCCGACAGGGCGCTCTGGAAACACCATATATTTT
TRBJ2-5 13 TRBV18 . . CASSPPLEETQYF TGTGCCAGCTCACCACCGCTAGAAGAGACCCAGTACTTC
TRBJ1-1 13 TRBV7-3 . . CASSLSPSGGAFF TGTGCCAGCAGCTTATCTCCCTCCGGGGGAGCTTTCTTT
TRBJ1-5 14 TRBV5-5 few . CASSLGQPYQPQHF TGTGCCAGCAGTTTAGGACAGCCCTATCAGCCCCAGCATTTT
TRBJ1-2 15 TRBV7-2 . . CASSLGSGSRYGYTF TGTGCCAGCAGCTTAGGGTCTGGGAGTAGGTATGGCTACACCTTC
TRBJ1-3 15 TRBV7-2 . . CASSSYTTSGNTIYF TGTGCCAGCAGCTCCTACACTACCTCTGGAAACACCATATATTTT
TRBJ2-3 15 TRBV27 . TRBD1 CASSYSGQGTDTQYF TGTGCCAGCAGTTACTCGGGACAGGGCACAGATACGCAGTATTTT
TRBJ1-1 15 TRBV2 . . CASSDPSGAAGEAFF TGTGCCAGCAGTGACCCTTCAGGGGCGGCGGGCGAAGCTTTCTTT
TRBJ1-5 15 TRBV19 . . CASSIRGYGNQPQHF TGTGCCAGTAGTATTAGAGGGTATGGCAATCAGCCCCAGCATTTT
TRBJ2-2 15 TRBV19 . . CASSMWRGPTGELFF TGTGCCAGTAGTATGTGGAGGGGGCCCACCGGGGAGCTGTTTTTT